This T cell receptor (beta chain) was identified during a study of shared clonotypes between healthy human individuals. General study results and limits: Sharing across four donors was highest in naive CD4 (roughly 5%) and lowest in memory CD8 (approximately 0.4%). Investigators collected only blood, and repertoires in tissues likely differ.

Turning to this clone: Its cognate antigen is unknown.

Sequencing was performed with immunoSEQ multiplex PCR; in TCRdb, only in-frame clones are kept and a portion is missing. Altogether over a million clones are present, 70% to 80% being singletons, with the ten largest covering nearly 1.5%. Each donor was a Caucasian adult residing in Nashville, Tennessee. This CDR3 contains 14 residues. V lost 3 bases, J lost 6 bases, and 5 bases stayed unmatched. Germline V gene data show CDR1 as SGHVS and CDR2 as FQNEAQ. The sequencing input was memory CD4+ T cells sorted from blood. Subset indicated: CD45RA-negative fraction. The receptor was isolated from a man aged 18-30 years in good health. The rearrangement joins TRBV7-8 to TRBJ1-1; 9 nucleotides match TRBD1. DNA for the CDR3: TGTGCCAGCAGCTTGTGGGACAGGGACCCTGAAGCTTTCTTT. Its protein product is CASSLWDRDPEAFF.